Here is one T cell receptor (beta chain) with its context. Its antigen is still unknown. Primers for the PCR totalled 60 Vbeta and 13 Jbeta. Profiled with immunoSEQ multiplex PCR; TCRdb holds only in-frame clones, not every one. The data hold around 200,000 clones, with around 86% observed a single time. This sample was included in a study of cytomegalovirus exposure and HLA in healthy donors. Study conclusions and caveats: Later analysis associated a missense DCLRE1C variant with TCR beta V- and J-gene trimming.

The germline V and J ends were trimmed by 2 bases and 0 bases, with 8 bases remaining between them. This CDR3 contains 15 residues. CDR1 is SGHTA, CDR2 FQGTGA, per germline. The clonotype comes from a woman between 18 and 29 years old in good health and CMV-seronegative. This chain connects TRBV7-3 to TRBJ2-1; no clear D. Sequenced material: PBMCs. CDR3 sequence reads: CASSLEAVSYNEQFF. Written as DNA, the CDR3 is TGTGCCAGCAGCTTAGAGGCCGTCTCCTACAATGAGCAGTTCTTC. The full variable domain, rest sourced from reference TRBV7-3 and TRBJ2-1, is GAGVSQTPSNKVTEKGKYVELRCDPISGHTALYWYRQSLGQGPEFLIYFQGTGAADDSGLPNDRFFAVRPEGSVSTLKIQRTERGDSAVYLCASSLEAVSYNEQFFGPGTRLTVL.